Listed below are T cell receptor beta chains from one sample, sequenced in a study of blood T cell repertoires in COVID-19. Sequenced by immunoSEQ multiplex PCR; TCRdb stores in-frame clones only, minus some. This sample has over 50,000 clones, with 88% found just once. The sample taken for sequencing was peripheral blood. These receptors originate from a man aged 45-65 years with active COVID-19. The CDR3 runs from the conserved cysteine through the conserved F or W. Fields, in order: CDR3 length, J gene, V gene, clone size, D gene, CDR3 protein. The D gene is left open where the match is weak. A row's size may be missing; if present it is once, few, many or a size class.

16 TRBJ1-5 TRBV2 - - CASSGIWGESNQPQHF
12 TRBJ2-1 TRBV12-3/TRBV12-4 few - CASRIVPNEQFF
14 TRBJ1-6 TRBV5-4 once - CASRGTEYNSPLHF
15 TRBJ2-5 TRBV7-9 - TRBD1 CASSLGQGWKETQYF
16 TRBJ2-7 TRBV6-6 - TRBD2 CASSGTSGATSYEQYF
16 TRBJ2-1 TRBV4-1 once - CASSQVGGRGFSEQFF
17 TRBJ2-1 TRBV10-3 - - CAIRGQGSGESYNEQFF
16 TRBJ1-2 TRBV4-1 - TRBD1 CASSQDSIQGSRGYTF
13 TRBJ1-4 TRBV19 - - CASRSGRRGGLFF
14 TRBJ1-3 TRBV6-6 - - CASSSGGYGNTIYF
15 TRBJ1-4 TRBV6-1 - - CASSELRGSGEKLFF
14 TRBJ2-3 TRBV6-1 - TRBD1 CASSEDRVTDTQYF
14 TRBJ1-2 TRBV5-1 - TRBD1 CASSPTGPNYGYTF
16 TRBJ2-3 TRBV7-2 - TRBD2 CASSLGKRGGTDTQYF